The present T cell receptor beta chain was sequenced within a study of response to subunit inactivated influenza vaccine. Study-wide findings and caveats: Few new T cells, the authors suggested, are recruited by each seasonal influenza vaccination.

CDR3 size: 15 residues. Germline-derived CDR1 and CDR2 are SGHVS and FNYEAQ. Turning to this clonotype: No antigen is known for it. This may stem from a read error, because a much larger clone lies one nucleotide away.

MiXCR was run by TCRdb on the RT-PCR reads, yielding one entry per CDR3 protein. This repertoire shows about 530,000 distinct CDR3 sequences, approximately 12% found once; its top ten account for 10% to 13%. Sequenced here: PBMCs from blood, sampled on the day of vaccination. This chain uses TRBV7-6 with TRBJ2-3; perhaps TRBD1 as D (6 bases). The source is a man in his forties or fifties who received an inactivated influenza vaccine. The DNA for the CDR3 is TGTGCCAGCAGTCCGACAGGCTTTAGCACAGATACGCGGTATTTT. It is translated as CASSPTGFSTDTRYF.